This T cell receptor beta chain was captured by sequencing in a study of shared clonotypes between healthy human individuals. This CDR3 contains 15 residues. Germline V CDR1 and CDR2: SGHTA, FQGNSA. Trimming stripped 1 base from V and 2 bases from J, with 12 bases between. Cells designated naive CD8 were CD45RO-negative and were positively selected for CCR7, with terminally differentiated effector memory CD45RA+ cells excluded. The table came from immunoSEQ multiplex PCR; TCRdb's copy has only in-frame clones and leaves some out. The sample holds approximately 740,000 clones; around 92% are singletons and the top ten take around 24%.

This receptor was taken from a young man in good health. The sequenced material came from naive CD8+ T cells sorted from blood. The rearrangement links TRBV7-2 to TRBJ2-7; D is ambiguous. This CDR3 reads CASSLVGPKPYEQYF. The CDR3 region has the DNA TGTGCCAGCAGCTTAGTGGGTCCTAAACCCTACGAGCAGTACTTC.